This TCR beta chain was sequenced in a study of blood T cell repertoires in COVID-19. As for the study in general: COVID-19 samples, acute and convalescent, were from the United States, Italy and Spain. From T cells, B-cell-depleted T cells, or PBMCs came the material, which was cDNA or gDNA.

Using immunoSEQ multiplex PCR, the repertoire was profiled, and TCRdb retains in-frame clones only, with some absent. The sample has 200,000 to 250,000 clones; around 84% are singletons. Germline CDR1 is SNHLY and CDR2 is FYNNEI. The V gene end was trimmed by 8 bases and the J gene end by 3 bases; junction bases not matched to a gene: 5. The CDR3 consists of 14 residues. Sequencing was performed on peripheral blood. This chain joins TRBV2 and TRBJ1-5, with TRBD1 matching 9 bases. The clonotype was recovered from a man between 40 and 49 years old with acute or convalescent COVID-19. CDR3 loop: CASHRDRDNQPQHF. CDR3 in DNA: TGTGCCAGCCACCGGGACAGGGACAATCAGCCCCAGCATTTT.